This T cell receptor (beta chain) was recovered during a study of cytomegalovirus exposure and HLA in healthy donors. Study results and limitations: Immune exposure was documented only through CMV serostatus. In vitro confirmation showed a few CMV-associated chains to be CMV antigen specific. Later analysis demonstrated an association between a missense DCLRE1C variant and TCR beta V- and J-gene trimming.

To note about this clone: The antigen is undetermined.

Primers: 60 Vbeta forward and 13 Jbeta reverse. The method was immunoSEQ multiplex PCR; TCRdb's version includes in-frame clones alone and lacks a portion of them. Here the sample spans about 160,000 clones, roughly 78% being singletons. Germline CDR1 and CDR2: SGHVS and FQNEAQ. The CDR3 has 15 amino acids. V shed 4 bases and J 1 base; nucleotides not matched to a gene: 4. Healthy bone marrow donors made up the donor group. The receptor was derived from a woman in her thirties or forties in good health and CMV-seronegative. The V gene is TRBV7-8, the J gene TRBJ1-1; the match to TRBD1 covers 9 bases. Material: PBMCs. CDR3 DNA sequence: TGTGCCAGCAGCTCACAGGGGGCAACGAACACTGAAGCTTTCTTT. It translates to CASSSQGATNTEAFF.